The 30 T cell receptor beta chains below all came from one sample that was sequenced in a study of control samples from healthy donors and cancer patients. Produced via immunoSEQ multiplex PCR; TCRdb's table is partial and in-frame only. Among tens of thousands of clones listed, about nine tenths were seen once. The material sequenced was PBMCs. These receptors originate from a woman between 50 and 59 years old with colorectal cancer.

As concerns this clone: The same CDR3 can be traced to other DNA sequences in this sample. This CDR3 is CASSRGDGNQPQHF. The CDR3, as DNA: TGTGCCAGCAGCCGGGGGGACGGCAATCAGCCCCAGCATTTT. The chain uses TRBV6-5 and TRBJ1-5, with D perhaps matching TRBD1 (5 bases). Germline V gives CDR1 MNHEY, CDR2 SVGAGI. V lost 6 bases to trimming and J lost 2 bases, with 11 bases between them. The CDR3 runs to 14 residues.

This sequence joins TRBV11-3 and TRBJ1-3; D ambiguous. V was cut by 4 bases and J by 0 bases, with 10 bases left in between. Germline lookup yields CDR1 SGHNT and CDR2 YENEEA. The CDR3 loop spans 15 amino acids. This CDR3 reads CASSSLAGSGNTIYF. In nucleotides, the CDR3 is TGTGCCAGCAGCTCCCTGGCAGGCTCTGGAAACACCATATATTTT.

The chain carries TRBV28 and TRBJ1-4, with D unclear. The CDR3 has 15 amino acids. V lost 5 bases and J 3 bases, leaving 13 bases between the germline ends. CDR1 is MDHEN, CDR2 SYDVKM, per germline. CDR3 residues: CASSASGSANEKLFF. The CDR3 DNA reads as TGTGCCAGCAGTGCCTCCGGGTCAGCTAATGAAAAACTGTTTTTT. The whole variable domain, remainder taken from reference TRBV28 and TRBJ1-4, is DVKVTQSSRYLVKRTGEKVFLECVQDMDHENMFWYRQDPGLGLRLIYFSYDVKMKEKGDIPEGYSVSREKKERFSLILESASTNQTSMYLCASSASGSANEKLFFGSGTQLSVL.

This chain connects TRBV2 to TRBJ2-3, with 9 bases lining up with TRBD1. Germline values: CDR1 SNHLY, CDR2 FYNNEI. The trim removed 6 bases at V and 5 bases at J, leaving 12 bases unmatched. This CDR3 comprises 16 residues. CDR3 sequence (DNA): TGTGCCAGCAGCGTAACAGGGGGCGCGGGAAGAGATACGCAGTATTTT. Protein: CASSVTGGAGRDTQYF.

The V and J genes are TRBV3-1 (or the pseudogene TRBV3-2) and TRBJ1-1, with D maybe TRBD1 (6 bases). This CDR3 has 14 amino acids. The germline CDR1 and CDR2 sequences are LGHDT and YNNKEL (reference sequence). V dropped 1 base and J dropped 5 bases, with 11 bases sitting between them. The CDR3 spells CASSQATGGTEAFF. CDR3 DNA sequence: TGTGCCAGCAGCCAAGCGACAGGCGGGACTGAAGCTTTCTTT.

This clone was detected once. The rearrangement joins TRBV6-2 or TRBV6-3 to TRBJ1-1, with D maybe TRBD1 (6 bases). The CDR3 totals 16 residues. V lost 2 bases and J lost 1, with 14 bases in between. Per the germline V gene, CDR1 is MNHEY and CDR2 is SVGEGT. CDR3 nucleotides: TGTGCCAGCAGTTACCCCCACGGGGGCCGGAACACTGAAGCTTTCTTT. This translates into CASSYPHGGRNTEAFF.

This sequence joins TRBV7-3 and TRBJ2-1, with 7 nucleotides matching TRBD1. Germline trimming cut 5 bases from V and 7 bases from J; bases unmatched to any gene: 11. Per germline, CDR1 SGHTA and CDR2 FQGTGA. The CDR3 has 15 amino acids. CDR3 in DNA: TGTGCCAGCAGCCCTGATCCAGGGGGTAAAAATGAGCAGTTCTTC. This translates into CASSPDPGGKNEQFF.

This clone was found once. The gene calls are TRBV5-1 and TRBJ2-3, with no clear D. V gave up 10 bases and J gave up 3 bases, with 18 bases separating them. Germline V gives CDR1 SGHRS, CDR2 YFSETQ. The CDR3 extends over 14 amino acids. The CDR3 region is CASGPADPTDTQYF. The CDR3 DNA is TGCGCCTCCGGTCCTGCGGACCCAACAGATACGCAGTATTTT.

The chain employs TRBV6-6 and TRBJ1-2, with 8 bases matching TRBD1. The CDR3 is made up of 15 amino acids. J lost 7 bases, V lost 5 bases, and 12 bases had no gene match. Germline-derived CDR1 and CDR2 are MNHNY and SVGAGI (reference sequence). This CDR3 is CASSPREGQGSGYTF. The DNA for the CDR3 is TGTGCCAGCAGTCCCCGAGAAGGACAGGGTAGTGGCTACACCTTC.

The table lists this clone with a count of one. This chain links TRBV3-1 (or the pseudogene TRBV3-2) with TRBJ2-6; D is perhaps TRBD1 (6 bases). Trimming took 1 base from V and 0 from J, leaving 13 bases between them. The CDR3 is 18 residues long. Germline V gene sequence: CDR1 LGHDT, CDR2 YNNKEL (reference sequence). CDR3 bases: TGTGCCAGCAGCCAAGGAGGGACACGCAACTCTGGGGCCAACGTCCTGACTTTC. Its protein is CASSQGGTRNSGANVLTF.

The chain is built from TRBV30 and TRBJ1-5; 9 bases are a match to TRBD1. This CDR3 contains 14 residues. J was trimmed by 6 bases and V by 0 bases; bases with no gene match: 3. Germline CDR1 is GTSNPN and CDR2 is SVGIG (reference sequence). The CDR3 reads CAWSVRTGVQPQHF. CDR3 nucleotide sequence: TGTGCCTGGAGTGTTCGGACAGGGGTTCAGCCCCAGCATTTT.

V usage is TRBV19 and J usage is TRBJ1-3; D is ambiguous. The CDR3 is 11 residues long. V was cut by 10 bases and J by 3 bases, with 7 bases left in between. CDR1 and CDR2 (germline): LNHDA, SQIVND (reference sequence). For the CDR3, the DNA is TGTGCCACCGATATTGGAAACACCATATATTTT. It is translated as CATDIGNTIYF. The whole variable domain, filled in from reference TRBV19 and TRBJ1-3, reads DGGITQSPKYLFRKEGQNVTLSCEQNLNHDAMYWYRQDPGQGLRLIYYSQIVNDFQKGDIAEGYSVSREKKESFPLTVTSAQKNPTAFYLCATDIGNTIYFGEGSWLTVV.

The chain has TRBV12-5 and TRBJ1-1, with 7 bases aligning to TRBD1. The CDR3 is 14 residues long. Germline loops: CDR1 LGHNT, CDR2 FRNRAP. V shed 5 bases, J shed 5 bases, and the junction held 8 bases outside the gene matches. CDR3 nucleotide sequence: TGTGCTAGTGGTACCGGGACAGAGTTTACTGAAGCTTTCTTT. Its translation: CASGTGTEFTEAFF.

CDR3 coding DNA: TGTGCCTGGGACAGGGCTGGAAACACCATATATTTT. It yields the protein CAWDRAGNTIYF. The chain carries TRBV30 and TRBJ1-3; the match to TRBD1 covers 7 bases. Germline loops: CDR1 GTSNPN, CDR2 SVGIG (reference sequence). The V segment lost 5 bases and the J segment 2 bases; nucleotides outside the gene matches: 0. The CDR3 spans 12 residues.

V gene TRBV10-3 combines with J gene TRBJ2-3; D possibly corresponds to TRBD1 (6 bases). V was trimmed by 2 bases and J by 2 bases, leaving 17 bases between them. CDR3 length equals 17 residues. The germline CDR1 and CDR2 sequences are ENHRY and SYGVKD. CDR3 in amino acids: CAISEESWDTLTDTQYF. The DNA for the CDR3 is TGTGCCATCAGTGAGGAGTCTTGGGACACTCTCACAGATACGCAGTATTTT.

The chain uses TRBV11-3 and TRBJ2-5, with TRBD2 as a possible D gene (7 bases). Germline lookup yields CDR1 SGHNT and CDR2 YENEEA. The CDR3 spans 15 residues. Trimming shortened V by 5 bases and J by 5 bases, and 18 bases separated the two germline ends. The CDR3 here is CASSDRSGGRETQYF. The DNA for the CDR3 is TGTGCCAGCAGCGACAGATCGGGGGGCCGGGAGACCCAGTACTTC.

The chain recombines TRBV6-1 with TRBJ2-1; D gene ambiguous. Germline lookup yields CDR1 MNHNS and CDR2 SASEGT. V was pared by 2 bases and J by 2 bases, with 10 bases between. CDR3 length: 15 residues. The CDR3 coding sequence is TGTGCCAGCAGTGAAATGGCAGAACCCTACAATGAGCAGTTCTTC. Amino acids: CASSEMAEPYNEQFF.

This clone was observed a few times. The V and J genes are TRBV30 and TRBJ2-3; D is unresolved. With 1 base removed from V and 2 bases from J, the gap between germline ends came to 10 bases. Germline V gene data show CDR1 as GTSNPN and CDR2 as SVGIG (reference sequence). The CDR3 is made up of 14 amino acids. CDR3 sequence (DNA): TGTGCCTGGAGTGCCAACGGAGTCACAGATACGCAGTATTTT. This codes for CAWSANGVTDTQYF.

The chain joins TRBV15 to TRBJ1-1; a possible D gene is TRBD1 (5 bases). V was cut by 5 bases and J by 3 bases, with 10 bases left in between. Germline V gives CDR1 LNHNV, CDR2 YYDKDF (reference sequence). The CDR3 has 13 residues. CDR3 protein: CATSGGTDTEAFF. For the CDR3, the DNA is TGTGCCACCAGCGGGGGTACGGACACTGAAGCTTTCTTT.

V gene TRBV18 combines with J gene TRBJ1-1, with D possibly matching TRBD1 (5 bases). The germline CDR1 and CDR2 sequences are KGHSH and LQKENI. This CDR3 is built from 17 residues. Deletions cut 2 bases from V and 1 base from J, with 17 bases between. The chain's CDR3 is CASSPAATAGQNTEAFF. DNA for the CDR3: TGTGCCAGCTCACCAGCGGCCACCGCGGGGCAGAACACTGAAGCTTTCTTT.

The chain's CDR3 is CASSQSRDSNQPQHF. In DNA form, the CDR3 reads TGCGCCAGCAGCCAAAGCCGGGACAGCAATCAGCCCCAGCATTTT. The rearrangement joins TRBV4-1 to TRBJ1-5, with a tentative D call TRBD1 (5 bases). This CDR3 is 15 amino acids long. Germline CDR1 and CDR2: MGHRA and YSYEKL. The germline V and J ends were trimmed by 2 bases and 1 base, with 9 bases remaining between them.

CDR3 region: CASDGAESGANVLTF. As DNA, the CDR3 is TGTGCCAGCGATGGAGCAGAATCCGGGGCCAACGTCCTGACTTTC. The V and J genes are TRBV6-5 and TRBJ2-6, with D hard to call. This CDR3 contains 15 residues. The germline CDR1 and CDR2 sequences are MNHEY and SVGAGI. Trimming cost V 8 bases and J 4 bases, with 15 bases left between them.

The chain couples TRBV19 to TRBJ2-2, with 7 bases lining up with TRBD1. Trimming at V came to 6 bases and at J to 2 bases, leaving 9 bases not matched to a gene. CDR3 length equals 16 residues. The germline gives CDR1 LNHDA, CDR2 SQIVND (reference sequence). CDR3 amino acids: CASSQRGTVNTGELFF. The CDR3 region has the DNA TGTGCCAGTAGCCAAAGGGGGACAGTAAACACCGGGGAGCTGTTTTTT.

CDR3 sequence (DNA): TGTGCCAGCGGGGGTCTCTATGGCTACACCTTC. Residues: CASGGLYGYTF. The J gene is TRBJ1-2, the V gene TRBV7-2; D might be TRBD1 (5 bases). Germline V gene lookup returns CDR1 SGHTA and CDR2 FQGNSA. The CDR3 has 11 residues. Trimming removed 8 bases at V and 4 bases at J, with 8 bases between.

V usage is TRBV30 and J usage is TRBJ1-6; D perhaps matches TRBD1 (5 bases). The CDR3 loop spans 13 amino acids. Trimming removed 4 bases from V and 8 bases from J, with 12 bases in between. Germline V gene data show CDR1 as GTSNPN and CDR2 as SVGIG (reference sequence). The CDR3 loop reads CAWMGPGDSPLHF. In DNA, the CDR3 is TGTGCCTGGATGGGACCCGGGGATTCACCCCTCCACTTT.

The V gene is TRBV5-1, the J gene TRBJ2-2, with 10 bases identical to TRBD1. V lost 3 bases and J lost 4; bases outside the gene matches: 6. Germline CDR1 reads SGHRS; CDR2 reads YFSETQ. The CDR3 is 16 amino acids. The DNA for the CDR3 is TGCGCCAGCAGCTCGAAGACAGGGGGCGTCACCGGGGAGCTGTTTTTT. Translating gives CASSSKTGGVTGELFF. Full variable domain (outside the CDR3, taken from reference TRBV5-1 and TRBJ2-2): KAGVTQTPRYLIKTRGQQVTLSCSPISGHRSVSWYQQTPGQGLQFLFEYFSETQRNKGNFPGRFSGRQFSNSRSEMNVSTLELGDSALYLCASSSKTGGVTGELFFGEGSRLTVL.

The gene calls are TRBV19 and TRBJ1-5; 7 positions agree with TRBD1. The length of the CDR3 is 16 residues. J gave up 5 bases and V 4 bases, and 11 bases lay outside the gene matches. Germline values: CDR1 LNHDA, CDR2 SQIVND (reference sequence). CDR3 region: CASSRGFRDSHQPQHF. The CDR3 DNA is TGTGCCAGTAGTAGGGGGTTCCGGGACAGCCATCAGCCCCAGCATTTT.

The genes are TRBV2 and TRBJ1-1, with D tentatively TRBD1 (5 bases). From germline, CDR1 is SNHLY and CDR2 FYNNEI. This CDR3 region has 13 residues. V lost 6 bases, J lost 3 bases, and 11 bases lay in between. This CDR3 reads CASSPSGYTEAFF. The CDR3 DNA reads as TGTGCCAGCAGCCCCTCAGGGTACACTGAAGCTTTCTTT.

The chain is built from TRBV3-1 (or the pseudogene TRBV3-2) and TRBJ2-7, with D possibly TRBD1 on 5 matching bases. Trimming took off 1 base at V and 3 bases at J, with 19 bases between the two ends. This CDR3 is built from 17 residues. The germline V gene encodes CDR1 LGHDT and CDR2 YNNKEL (reference sequence). In DNA form, the CDR3 reads TGTGCCAGCAGCCAAGGAACGTCGGAACAGGATCTCTACGAGCAGTACGTC. Protein product: CASSQGTSEQDLYEQYV.

The chain combines TRBV14 with TRBJ2-1, with 9 bases matching TRBD1. The CDR3 sequence is 15 residues long. Trimming at V came to 4 bases and at J to 8 bases, leaving 9 bases not matched to a gene. Germline lookup yields CDR1 SGHDN and CDR2 FVKESK. This CDR3 reads CASSLGTGKVYEQFF. CDR3 nucleotide sequence: TGTGCCAGCAGCCTTGGGACAGGGAAAGTCTATGAGCAGTTCTTC.